This is a list of T cell receptor beta chains from one sample in a study of blood T cell repertoires in COVID-19. Here immunoSEQ multiplex PCR was the method, and the copy in TCRdb shows in-frame clones only, minus some. The table lists more than 350,000 clones, approximately 87% of them singletons. Sequenced material: PBMCs or T cells enriched from blood (not recorded which). The origin of the receptors is a woman aged 50 to 60 who had recovered from COVID-19. The CDR3 runs from the conserved cysteine through the conserved F or W. The order of the fields is J gene, V gene, D gene, clone size, CDR3 protein, CDR3 DNA. The D gene is left open where the match is weak. Size is omitted from some rows. Given values are once, few, many or a class for expanded clones.

j_call: TRBJ1-2
v_call: TRBV5-6
d_call: TRBD1
clone_size: NA
cdr3_aa: CASSLSPGGSPSF
cdr3_nt: TGTGCCAGCAGCTTGTCGCCAGGGGGCTCCCCTAGCTTC

j_call: TRBJ2-1
v_call: TRBV29-1
d_call: TRBD2
clone_size: NA
cdr3_aa: CSVENWGLSSYNEQFF
cdr3_nt: TGCAGCGTTGAAAATTGGGGACTAAGCTCCTACAATGAGCAGTTCTTC

j_call: TRBJ2-7
v_call: TRBV28
d_call: NA
clone_size: NA
cdr3_aa: CASSSQEGGKYEQYF
cdr3_nt: TGTGCCAGCAGTTCACAGGAGGGGGGGAAATACGAGCAGTACTTC

j_call: TRBJ1-5
v_call: TRBV28
d_call: TRBD1
clone_size: NA
cdr3_aa: CASSLRQGLSQPQHF
cdr3_nt: TGTGCCAGCAGTTTACGACAGGGGCTGTCCCAGCCCCAGCATTTT

j_call: TRBJ1-4
v_call: TRBV27
d_call: TRBD1
clone_size: NA
cdr3_aa: CASSAAWTGINEKLFF
cdr3_nt: TGTGCCAGCAGTGCCGCCTGGACAGGGATTAATGAAAAACTGTTTTTT

j_call: TRBJ1-5
v_call: TRBV3-1/TRBV3-2
d_call: NA
clone_size: NA
cdr3_aa: CASSQGGIHQPQHF
cdr3_nt: TGTGCCAGCAGCCAAGGAGGGATTCACCAGCCCCAGCATTTT

j_call: TRBJ1-1
v_call: TRBV2
d_call: NA
clone_size: NA
cdr3_aa: CASSEAGVPEAFF
cdr3_nt: TGTGCCAGCAGTGAAGCAGGGGTCCCTGAAGCTTTCTTT

j_call: TRBJ1-3
v_call: TRBV5-5
d_call: TRBD1
clone_size: few
cdr3_aa: CASSLQGEYTIYF
cdr3_nt: TGTGCCAGCAGCTTGCAGGGGGAGTACACCATATATTTT

j_call: TRBJ1-3
v_call: TRBV5-1
d_call: TRBD1
clone_size: once
cdr3_aa: CASSRTGDSGNTIYF
cdr3_nt: TGCGCCAGCAGTAGGACAGGGGATTCTGGAAACACCATATATTTT

j_call: TRBJ1-1
v_call: TRBV12-3/TRBV12-4
d_call: NA
clone_size: NA
cdr3_aa: CASSLYGPEAFF
cdr3_nt: TGTGCCAGCAGCCTCTATGGGCCTGAAGCTTTCTTT

j_call: TRBJ2-3
v_call: TRBV29-1
d_call: TRBD2
clone_size: NA
cdr3_aa: CSVLGTSGYTQYF
cdr3_nt: TGCAGCGTGCTAGGGACTAGCGGATATACGCAGTATTTT

j_call: TRBJ1-6
v_call: TRBV27
d_call: NA
clone_size: NA
cdr3_aa: CASSSLTDSPLHF
cdr3_nt: TGTGCCAGCAGTTCCCTGACAGATTCACCCCTCCACTTT

j_call: TRBJ2-7
v_call: TRBV28
d_call: TRBD2
clone_size: NA
cdr3_aa: CASLPGLAGAYEQYF
cdr3_nt: TGTGCCAGCCTACCGGGACTAGCGGGAGCATACGAGCAGTACTTC

j_call: TRBJ2-7
v_call: TRBV14
d_call: TRBD1
clone_size: once
cdr3_aa: CASSQGPGTGARKAYEQYF
cdr3_nt: TGTGCCAGCAGCCAAGGCCCCGGGACAGGGGCGCGTAAGGCCTACGAGCAGTACTTC

j_call: TRBJ1-2
v_call: TRBV12-3/TRBV12-4
d_call: NA
clone_size: few
cdr3_aa: CASAGTKIYTF
cdr3_nt: TGTGCCAGCGCCGGGACAAAAATCTACACCTTC

j_call: TRBJ2-2
v_call: TRBV28
d_call: NA
clone_size: NA
cdr3_aa: CASSFNPTGELFF
cdr3_nt: TGTGCCAGCAGTTTCAATCCCACCGGGGAGCTGTTTTTT

j_call: TRBJ1-1
v_call: TRBV6-2/TRBV6-3
d_call: NA
clone_size: NA
cdr3_aa: CASSYHNRAAAEAFF
cdr3_nt: TGTGCCAGCAGTTACCACAACAGGGCGGCGGCTGAAGCTTTCTTT

j_call: TRBJ2-7
v_call: TRBV7-9
d_call: NA
clone_size: NA
cdr3_aa: CASSLTGREQYF
cdr3_nt: TGTGCCAGCAGCTTAACGGGTCGGGAGCAGTACTTC

j_call: TRBJ2-7
v_call: TRBV6-1
d_call: NA
clone_size: NA
cdr3_aa: CASSDWSDAYEQYF
cdr3_nt: TGTGCCAGCAGTGATTGGAGTGATGCCTACGAGCAGTACTTC

j_call: TRBJ2-2
v_call: TRBV5-1
d_call: NA
clone_size: NA
cdr3_aa: CASMTGGPNTGELFF
cdr3_nt: TGCGCCAGCATGACGGGGGGCCCGAACACCGGGGAGCTGTTTTTT

j_call: TRBJ1-2
v_call: TRBV28
d_call: NA
clone_size: NA
cdr3_aa: CASSLRVRGYTF
cdr3_nt: TGTGCCAGCAGTTTGAGGGTCAGAGGCTACACCTTC

j_call: TRBJ1-3
v_call: TRBV2
d_call: NA
clone_size: NA
cdr3_aa: CASKEGSSSGNTIYF
cdr3_nt: TGTGCCAGCAAGGAGGGCTCCAGCTCTGGAAACACCATATATTTT

j_call: TRBJ1-6
v_call: TRBV5-1
d_call: TRBD1
clone_size: NA
cdr3_aa: CASRRTGPDSPLHF
cdr3_nt: TGCGCCAGCAGAAGGACAGGTCCAGATTCACCCCTCCACTTT

j_call: TRBJ2-2
v_call: TRBV3-1/TRBV3-2
d_call: TRBD1
clone_size: NA
cdr3_aa: CASKQGAKTGELFF
cdr3_nt: TGTGCCAGCAAACAGGGGGCAAAAACCGGGGAGCTGTTTTTT

j_call: TRBJ2-1
v_call: TRBV19
d_call: TRBD2
clone_size: NA
cdr3_aa: CASSIVAGHEQFF
cdr3_nt: TGTGCCAGTAGCATAGTAGCGGGTCATGAGCAGTTCTTC

j_call: TRBJ2-7
v_call: TRBV28
d_call: NA
clone_size: NA
cdr3_aa: CASSPTPGGLGEQYF
cdr3_nt: TGTGCCAGCAGTCCCACCCCTGGCGGGTTAGGCGAGCAGTACTTC

j_call: TRBJ1-1
v_call: TRBV7-2
d_call: NA
clone_size: NA
cdr3_aa: CASSLVAGFTEAFF
cdr3_nt: TGTGCCAGCAGCTTAGTGGCAGGTTTCACTGAAGCTTTCTTT

j_call: TRBJ2-7
v_call: TRBV18
d_call: TRBD1
clone_size: NA
cdr3_aa: CASSRGQGQEQYF
cdr3_nt: TGTGCCAGCTCACGAGGACAGGGCCAGGAGCAGTACTTC

j_call: TRBJ1-5
v_call: TRBV19
d_call: NA
clone_size: NA
cdr3_aa: CASSKGPGLLADNQPQHF
cdr3_nt: TGTGCCAGTAGTAAGGGCCCAGGTCTTTTAGCGGACAATCAGCCCCAGCATTTT

j_call: TRBJ1-2
v_call: TRBV28
d_call: TRBD1
clone_size: NA
cdr3_aa: CASNPETGYYGYTF
cdr3_nt: TGTGCCAGCAACCCTGAGACAGGGTACTATGGCTACACCTTC

j_call: TRBJ2-2
v_call: TRBV4-1
d_call: NA
clone_size: NA
cdr3_aa: CASSRTTGALSTGGSELFF
cdr3_nt: TGCGCCAGCAGCCGCACTACAGGGGCATTGTCCACCGGGGGATCCGAGCTGTTTTTT